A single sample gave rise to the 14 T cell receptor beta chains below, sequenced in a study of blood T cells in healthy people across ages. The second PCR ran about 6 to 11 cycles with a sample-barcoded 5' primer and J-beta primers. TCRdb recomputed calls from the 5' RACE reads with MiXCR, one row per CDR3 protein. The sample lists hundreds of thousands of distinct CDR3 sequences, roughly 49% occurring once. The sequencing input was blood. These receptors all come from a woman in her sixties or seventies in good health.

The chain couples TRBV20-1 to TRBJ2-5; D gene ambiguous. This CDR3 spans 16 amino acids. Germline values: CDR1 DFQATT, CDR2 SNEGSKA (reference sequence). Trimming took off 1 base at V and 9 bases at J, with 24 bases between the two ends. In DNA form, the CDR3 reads TGCAGTGCTAGAGCTCGCCCCCGAGTGGGCCAGGCGGCCCAGTACTTC. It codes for CSARARPRVGQAAQYF.

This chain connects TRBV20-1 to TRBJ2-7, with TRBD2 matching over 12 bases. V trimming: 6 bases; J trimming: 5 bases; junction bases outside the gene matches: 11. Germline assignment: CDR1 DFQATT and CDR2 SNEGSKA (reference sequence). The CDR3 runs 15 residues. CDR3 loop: CSAIPGTSGYNEQYF. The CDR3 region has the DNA TGCAGTGCGATTCCCGGGACTAGCGGGTACAACGAGCAGTACTTC.

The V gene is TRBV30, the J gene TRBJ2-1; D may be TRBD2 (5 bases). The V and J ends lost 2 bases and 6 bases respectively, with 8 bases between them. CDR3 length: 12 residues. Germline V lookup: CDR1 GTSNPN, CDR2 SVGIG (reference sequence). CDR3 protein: CAWSTTINEQFF. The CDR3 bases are TGTGCCTGGAGTACGACTATCAATGAGCAGTTCTTC.

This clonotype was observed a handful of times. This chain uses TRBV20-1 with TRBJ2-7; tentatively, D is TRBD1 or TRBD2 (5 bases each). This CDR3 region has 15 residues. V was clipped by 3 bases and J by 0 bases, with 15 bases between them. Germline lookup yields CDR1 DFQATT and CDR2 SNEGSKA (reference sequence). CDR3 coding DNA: TGCAGTGCTAGTTTCCCGGATGGGGGCTCCTACGAGCAGTACTTC. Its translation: CSASFPDGGSYEQYF.

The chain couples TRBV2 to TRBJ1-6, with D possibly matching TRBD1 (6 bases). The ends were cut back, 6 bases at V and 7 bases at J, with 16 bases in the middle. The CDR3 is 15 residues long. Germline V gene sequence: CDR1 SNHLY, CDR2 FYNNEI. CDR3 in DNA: TGTGCCAGCAGGGGTAGGACAGTAGGGAATTCACCCCTCCACTTT. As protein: CASRGRTVGNSPLHF.

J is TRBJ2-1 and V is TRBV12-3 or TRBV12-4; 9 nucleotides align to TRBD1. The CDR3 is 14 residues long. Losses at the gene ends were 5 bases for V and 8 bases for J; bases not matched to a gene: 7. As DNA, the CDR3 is TGTGCCAGCAGTAGAGGACAGGGGACTTATGAGCAGTTCTTC. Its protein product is CASSRGQGTYEQFF.

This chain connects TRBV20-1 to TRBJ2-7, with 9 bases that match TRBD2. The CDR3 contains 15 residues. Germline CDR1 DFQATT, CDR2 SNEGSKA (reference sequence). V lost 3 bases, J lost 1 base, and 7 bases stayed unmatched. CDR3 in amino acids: CSARALAGRSYEQYF. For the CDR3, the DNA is TGCAGTGCTAGGGCGCTAGCGGGGAGATCCTACGAGCAGTACTTC.

The CDR3 is CASSLWASSGANVLTF. The CDR3, as DNA: TGTGCCAGCAGTTTATGGGCTAGCTCTGGGGCCAACGTCCTGACTTTC. V gene TRBV28 combines with J gene TRBJ2-6; D is unresolved. The CDR3 covers 16 residues. Germline V gene data show CDR1 as MDHEN and CDR2 as SYDVKM. The V gene lost 0 bases and the J gene lost 0 bases, with 6 bases spanning the gap. Full variable domain (remainder filled in from reference TRBV28 and TRBJ2-6): DVKVTQSSRYLVKRTGEKVFLECVQDMDHENMFWYRQDPGLGLRLIYFSYDVKMKEKGDIPEGYSVSREKKERFSLILESASTNQTSMYLCASSLWASSGANVLTFGAGSRLTVL.

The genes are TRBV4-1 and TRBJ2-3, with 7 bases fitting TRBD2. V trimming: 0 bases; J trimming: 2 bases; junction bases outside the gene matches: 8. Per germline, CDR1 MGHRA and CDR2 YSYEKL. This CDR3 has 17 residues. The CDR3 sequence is CASSQDSLAEPTDTQYF. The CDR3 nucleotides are TGCGCCAGCAGCCAAGATTCCCTAGCGGAGCCCACAGATACGCAGTATTTT.

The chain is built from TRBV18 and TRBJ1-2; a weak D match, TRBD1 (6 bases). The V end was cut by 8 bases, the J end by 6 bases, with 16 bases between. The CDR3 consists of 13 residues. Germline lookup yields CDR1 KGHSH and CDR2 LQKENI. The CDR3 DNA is TGTGCCAGCGCCTCCGGGACACAGAATGGCTACACCTTC. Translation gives CASASGTQNGYTF. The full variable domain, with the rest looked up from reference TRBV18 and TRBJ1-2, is NAGVMQNPRHLVRRRGQEARLRCSPMKGHSHVYWYRQLPEEGLKFMVYLQKENIIDESGMPKERFSAEFPKEGPSILRIQQVVRGDSAAYFCASASGTQNGYTFGSGTRLTVV.

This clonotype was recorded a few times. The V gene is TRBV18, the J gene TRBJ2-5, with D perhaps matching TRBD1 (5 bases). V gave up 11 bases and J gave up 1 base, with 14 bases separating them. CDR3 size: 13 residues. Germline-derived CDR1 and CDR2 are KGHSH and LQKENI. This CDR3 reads CAGSLTAQETQYF. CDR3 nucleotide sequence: TGTGCCGGAAGTTTGACAGCCCAAGAGACCCAGTACTTC.

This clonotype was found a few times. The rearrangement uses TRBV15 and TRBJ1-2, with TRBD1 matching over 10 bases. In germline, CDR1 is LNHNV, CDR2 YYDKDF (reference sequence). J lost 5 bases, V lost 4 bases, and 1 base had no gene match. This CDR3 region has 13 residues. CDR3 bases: TGTGCCACCAGCAAGGGACAGGGGTATGGCTACACCTTC. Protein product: CATSKGQGYGYTF.

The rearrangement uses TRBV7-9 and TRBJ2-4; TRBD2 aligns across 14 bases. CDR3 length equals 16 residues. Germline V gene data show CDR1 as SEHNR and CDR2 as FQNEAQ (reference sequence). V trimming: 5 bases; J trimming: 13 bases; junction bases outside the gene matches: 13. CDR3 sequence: CASSPRGLAGVNEQYF. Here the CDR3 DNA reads TGTGCCAGCAGCCCGAGGGGACTAGCGGGAGTAAATGAGCAGTACTTC.

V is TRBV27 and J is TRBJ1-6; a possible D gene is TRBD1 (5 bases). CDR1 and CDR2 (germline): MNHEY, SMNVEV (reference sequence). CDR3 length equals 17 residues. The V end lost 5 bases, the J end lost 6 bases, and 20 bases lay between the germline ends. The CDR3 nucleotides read TGTGCCAGCAGTAGTCTCCGGGGCGCTTTCGGTAATTCACCCCTCCACTTT. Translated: CASSSLRGAFGNSPLHF.